The 25 T cell receptor beta chains given below trace back to one sample, sequenced in a study of shared clonotypes between healthy human individuals. Here immunoSEQ multiplex PCR was the method, and the copy in TCRdb shows in-frame clones only, minus some. The table shows just over 2,000,000 clones, with approximately 95% occurring only once. Terminally differentiated effector memory CD45RA+ cells were excluded by CCR7 positive selection of CD45RO-negative cells. Material for sequencing was naive CD8+ T cells sorted from blood. The receptors stem from a man between 18 and 35 years old in good health.

The V gene is TRBV10-3, the J gene TRBJ1-2; a weak D match, TRBD1 (5 bases). V lost 8 bases and J lost 5, with 18 bases in between. This CDR3 is built from 14 residues. Germline V CDR1 and CDR2: ENHRY, SYGVKD. CDR3 sequence reads: CAILTEIQGYGYTF. As DNA, the CDR3 is TGTGCCATCCTGACAGAGATTCAAGGGTATGGCTACACCTTC.

The chain uses TRBV5-6 and TRBJ1-4; D remains ambiguous. V shed 0 bases and J shed 7 bases, with 7 bases lying between them. The CDR3 has 13 amino acids. Germline CDR1 is SGHDT and CDR2 is YYEEEE. The CDR3 sequence: CASSLAYSEKLFF. For the CDR3, the DNA is TGTGCCAGCAGCTTGGCCTATAGTGAAAAACTGTTTTTT.

The V and J genes are TRBV6-1 and TRBJ2-7; a weak D match, TRBD1 (6 bases). The CDR3 has 15 residues. V gave up 7 bases and J gave up 2 bases, with 18 bases separating them. Germline V lookup: CDR1 MNHNS, CDR2 SASEGT. The CDR3 DNA reads TGTGCCAGCAACCAAGGGACATCGATTACCTACGAGCAGTACTTC. Protein product: CASNQGTSITYEQYF.

This clone was observed a single time. The chain combines TRBV30 with TRBJ1-5; D remains ambiguous. Germline-derived CDR1 and CDR2 are GTSNPN and SVGIG (reference sequence). V lost 2 bases and J 6 bases, leaving 20 bases between the germline ends. This CDR3 has 16 residues. The CDR3 here is CAWSPLLDPGSQPQHF. The CDR3 DNA reads as TGTGCCTGGAGTCCCCTCTTAGACCCGGGGAGTCAGCCCCAGCATTTT.

V and J are TRBV11-1 and TRBJ2-1; tentatively, D is TRBD1 or TRBD2 (5 bases each). The CDR3 spans 14 residues. Germline-derived CDR1 and CDR2 are SGHAT and FQDESV (reference sequence). V was pared by 3 bases and J by 6 bases, with 12 bases between. The CDR3 region is CASSFDRDGNEQFF. CDR3 DNA sequence: TGTGCCAGCAGCTTCGACCGGGACGGCAATGAGCAGTTCTTC.

Comment on this clone: Other DNA sequences in this sample translate to the same CDR3. The rearrangement uses TRBV5-4 and TRBJ2-3; D not certain. The V end lost 2 bases, the J end lost 6 bases, and 13 bases lay between the germline ends. CDR3 size: 14 residues. Germline CDR1 SGHNT, CDR2 YYREEE (reference sequence). CDR3 nucleotides: TGTGCCAGCAGCTTCGCAGGTGAATTGGATACGCAGTATTTT. Encoded protein: CASSFAGELDTQYF.

This rearrangement joins TRBV10-3 to TRBJ1-3; weak D call: TRBD1 (6 bases). V lost 0 bases and J 2 bases, leaving 11 bases between the germline ends. From germline, CDR1 is ENHRY and CDR2 SYGVKD. The CDR3 sequence is 16 residues long. CDR3 residues: CAISESTGQPGNTIYF. In DNA form, the CDR3 reads TGTGCCATCAGTGAGTCGACAGGCCAGCCTGGAAACACCATATATTTT.

V is TRBV7-8 and J is TRBJ2-1; weak D call: TRBD2 (5 bases). V lost 1 base to trimming and J lost 5 bases, with 18 bases between them. CDR3 size: 17 residues. CDR1 is SGHVS, CDR2 FQNEAQ, per germline. CDR3 coding DNA: TGTGCCAGCAGCTTAGGGGTAATCGGGCTAGCCAACAATGAGCAGTTCTTC. It is translated as CASSLGVIGLANNEQFF.

The rearrangement uses TRBV29-1 and TRBJ2-7; tentatively, D is TRBD2 (6 bases). The CDR3 is 12 amino acids. Germline CDR1 SQVTM, CDR2 ANQGSEA. With 7 bases removed from V and 0 bases from J, the gap between germline ends came to 10 bases. CDR3 loop: CSAWTTSYEQYF. The DNA of the CDR3 is TGCAGCGCCTGGACTACCTCCTACGAGCAGTACTTC.

The CDR3 protein is CASSPTPGTVTYEQYF. CDR3 nucleotides: TGTGCCAGCAGTCCAACCCCGGGGACAGTTACCTACGAGCAGTACTTC. This chain uses TRBV6-6 with TRBJ2-7; 7 bases line up with TRBD1. Looked up from germline, CDR1 is MNHNY and CDR2 is SVGAGI (reference sequence). This CDR3 has 16 residues. V shed 5 bases, J shed 2 bases, and the junction held 12 bases outside the gene matches.

J is TRBJ1-1 and V is TRBV11-2; 7 bases are shared with TRBD1. The CDR3 is 14 residues long. CDR1 SGHAT and CDR2 FQNNGV come from the germline V gene. V gave up 5 bases and J gave up 7 bases; unmatched junction bases: 10. The CDR3: CASSTHRGGGEAFF. CDR3 in DNA: TGTGCCAGCAGCACACACAGGGGAGGGGGTGAAGCTTTCTTT.

The gene calls are TRBV27 and TRBJ2-2; maybe TRBD1 (6 bases). V was trimmed by 5 bases and J by 4 bases, leaving 11 bases between them. Germline V gene lookup returns CDR1 MNHEY and CDR2 SMNVEV (reference sequence). This CDR3 spans 14 amino acids. This CDR3 reads CASSPSGATGELFF. The CDR3 nucleotides read TGTGCCAGCAGTCCGTCAGGGGCCACCGGGGAGCTGTTTTTT.

CDR3 sequence: CASSDSGTGEQYF. CDR3 bases: TGTGCCAGCAGCGATAGCGGGACTGGCGAGCAGTACTTC. The chain combines TRBV9 with TRBJ2-7; 8 positions agree with TRBD2. Germline V gives CDR1 SGDLS, CDR2 YYNGEE. With 3 bases clipped from V and 6 bases from J, the junction kept 5 bases outside the gene matches. The CDR3 has 13 amino acids.

The CDR3 is CASSVAAGGNTGELFF. The CDR3 nucleotides are TGTGCCAGCAGCGTAGCTGCAGGGGGGAACACCGGGGAGCTGTTTTTT. The chain has TRBV9 and TRBJ2-2; 7 bases align to TRBD1. After removal of 0 bases from V and 1 base from J, the junction contained 3 bases not matched to a gene. CDR3 length equals 16 residues. Germline CDR1 and CDR2: SGDLS and YYNGEE. Full variable domain (missing parts from reference TRBV9 and TRBJ2-2): DSGVTQTPKHLITATGQRVTLRCSPRSGDLSVYWYQQSLDQGLQFLIQYYNGEERAKGNILERFSAQQFPDLHSELNLSSLELGDSALYFCASSVAAGGNTGELFFGEGSRLTVL.

As for this clone: Other DNA sequences within the sample encode an identical CDR3. The V and J genes are TRBV13 and TRBJ1-1; D unresolved. Trimming took off 3 bases at V and 0 bases at J, with 2 bases between the two ends. This CDR3 has 12 residues. The germline V gene encodes CDR1 PRHDT and CDR2 FYEKMQ (reference sequence). Here the CDR3 reads CASSFMNTEAFF. In DNA form, the CDR3 reads TGTGCCAGCAGCTTTATGAACACTGAAGCTTTCTTT. The complete variable domain, with remaining parts taken from reference TRBV13 and TRBJ1-1, reads AAGVIQSPRHLIKEKRETATLKCYPIPRHDTVYWYQQGPGQDPQFLISFYEKMQSDKGSIPDRFSAQQFSDYHSELNMSSLELGDSALYFCASSFMNTEAFFGQGTRLTVV.

The rearrangement links TRBV6-7 to TRBJ1-1; D unresolved. TRBV6-7 is treated as an ORF (open reading frame) with a function not yet certain. The V and J ends lost 1 base and 4 bases respectively, with 10 bases between them. The CDR3 length is 14 residues. This CDR3 reads CASSYFGPSTEAFF. The CDR3 DNA reads as TGTGCCAGCAGTTACTTTGGGCCAAGCACTGAAGCTTTCTTT.

This clone has only one observation. For the CDR3, the DNA is TGTGCCAGCAGTCCTAGCGGGGGAGTCACAGATACGCAGTATTTT. It encodes CASSPSGGVTDTQYF. V gene TRBV7-3 combines with J gene TRBJ2-3; 10 nucleotides match TRBD2. The CDR3 loop spans 15 amino acids. Germline CDR1 reads SGHTA; CDR2 reads FQGTGA. Trimming took 6 bases from V and 2 from J; bases not matched to a gene: 5.

The genes are TRBV9 and TRBJ2-1, with a tentative D call TRBD2 (6 bases). This CDR3 region has 14 residues. V shed 0 bases and J shed 6 bases, with 10 bases lying between them. Per the germline V gene, CDR1 is SGDLS and CDR2 is YYNGEE. CDR3 sequence (DNA): TGTGCCAGCAGCGTAGACGGGAGTCGCAATGAGCAGTTCTTC. Translating gives CASSVDGSRNEQFF.

The chain uses TRBV9 and TRBJ1-4; TRBD1 aligns across 11 bases. This CDR3 has 16 amino acids. Trimming cost V 0 bases and J 6 bases; bases outside gene matches: 4. Germline assignment: CDR1 SGDLS and CDR2 YYNGEE. CDR3: CASSVEGTGGYEKLFF. In nucleotides, the CDR3 is TGTGCCAGCAGCGTAGAGGGGACAGGGGGTTATGAAAAACTGTTTTTT.

The rearrangement joins TRBV5-4 to TRBJ1-1; no clear D gene. Germline CDR1 and CDR2: SGHNT and YYREEE (reference sequence). CDR3 size: 15 residues. Trimming left V 0 bases short and J 8 bases short, with 17 bases between. CDR3 in amino acids: CASSLALISGTEAFF. The CDR3 DNA reads TGTGCCAGCAGCTTGGCCCTCATCTCGGGCACGGAAGCTTTCTTT.

The chain employs TRBV7-9 and TRBJ2-7, with 9 bases identical to TRBD2. This CDR3 spans 17 amino acids. Germline V CDR1 and CDR2: SEHNR, FQNEAQ (reference sequence). With 0 bases clipped from V and 0 bases from J, the junction kept 6 bases outside the gene matches. The CDR3 nucleotides are TGTGCCAGCAGCTTAGCGGGGCTAGCGGGGACCTCCTACGAGCAGTACTTC. Protein sequence: CASSLAGLAGTSYEQYF.

The V and J genes are TRBV13 and TRBJ2-7; 7 bases align to TRBD1. There are 15 residues in the CDR3. CDR1 PRHDT and CDR2 FYEKMQ come from the germline V gene (reference sequence). The ends lost 5 bases at V and 0 bases at J; junction bases unmatched: 7. CDR3 loop: CASSPTGSYSYEQYF. The CDR3 region has the DNA TGTGCCAGCAGCCCGACAGGGTCCTACTCCTACGAGCAGTACTTC.

The chain combines TRBV7-9 with TRBJ1-2; maybe TRBD1 (5 bases). V lost 0 bases to trimming and J lost 3 bases, with 11 bases between them. The V gene's germline CDR1 is SEHNR and CDR2 FQNEAQ (reference sequence). This CDR3 is 15 amino acids long. CDR3 nucleotide sequence: TGTGCCAGCAGCTTAGCGGTTGGGGCGGACTATGGCTACACCTTC. Translation: CASSLAVGADYGYTF.

The chain links TRBV9 to TRBJ2-3; D is ambiguous. Germline values: CDR1 SGDLS, CDR2 YYNGEE. Trimming shortened V by 1 base and J by 0 bases, and 12 bases separated the two germline ends. The CDR3 has 16 residues. CDR3 sequence: CASSVTGATSTDTQYF. The CDR3 DNA follows: TGTGCCAGCAGCGTAACTGGTGCTACTAGCACAGATACGCAGTATTTT.

With respect to this clone: Other DNA sequences in this specimen translate into the identical CDR3. The rearrangement links TRBV6-5 to TRBJ2-3, with D unresolved. V lost 0 bases, J lost 3 bases, and 7 bases lay in between. The CDR3 is 14 amino acids. Germline V lookup: CDR1 MNHEY, CDR2 SVGAGI. In nucleotides, the CDR3 is TGTGCCAGCAGTTACTCGTTGGGAACAGATACGCAGTATTTT. The encoded protein is CASSYSLGTDTQYF.